The sequence of this T cell receptor (beta chain) was determined in a study of T cells in Graves' hyperthyroidism and ophthalmopathy. The germline CDR1 and CDR2 sequences are LNHDA and SQIVND (reference sequence). With 8 bases removed from V and 3 bases from J, the gap between germline ends came to 14 bases. This CDR3 has 14 amino acids. There were TCR beta CDR3 regions amplified from RNA transcripts. The TCR CDR3 was amplified in a first-round RT-PCR using the HTBI primer set. TCRdb independently ran MiXCR on the multiplex PCR reads; one entry per CDR3 protein. The sample includes 410,000 or so distinct CDR3 sequences, roughly 14% seen only once; the top ten take less than 15%. In its sample, this clonotype was seen many times.

Specimen: blood. The genes are TRBV19 and TRBJ1-5, with D perhaps TRBD1 (6 bases). This TCR was sampled from a man aged 18 to 30 with Graves' ophthalmopathy. CDR3 DNA sequence: TGTGCCAGTCTCGACAGGCGTACCAATCAGCCCCAGCATTTT. This gives the protein CASLDRRTNQPQHF.